This passage covers 17 T cell receptor beta chains from one sample sequenced in a study of vaccination and CD4 T cells after COVID-19. Treatment here: roughly 10-day PBMC culture with coronavirus spike peptide pools or control peptides (ViraFEST assay). The Oncomine TCR Beta short-read assay was applied to DNA of cultured CD4+ T cells. TCRdb itself ran the PCR reads through MiXCR, one entry per CDR3 protein. This sample yields more than 20,000 distinct CDR3 sequences, of which roughly 52% are seen a single time; about 30% belongs to the top ten. Their cognate antigens are unknown. The source was CD4+ T cells from blood, cultured in vitro, collected before SARS-CoV-2 vaccination. These receptors were obtained from a human donor who received a COVID-19 vaccine.

This chain joins TRBV30 and TRBJ1-4, with 11 bases matching TRBD1. The CDR3 has 14 amino acids. Germline V gene lookup returns CDR1 GTSNPN and CDR2 SVGIG (reference sequence). V shed 1 base, J shed 7 bases, and the junction held 2 bases outside the gene matches. The CDR3: CAWSGGQGAEKLFF. The CDR3 DNA sequence: TGTGCCTGGAGTGGCGGACAGGGGGCTGAAAAACTGTTTTTT.

The chain has TRBV7-2 and TRBJ2-4; the D call may be TRBD1 or TRBD2 (5 bases each). The V end lost 6 bases, the J end lost 5 bases, and 11 bases lay between the germline ends. This CDR3 has 13 amino acids. Germline values: CDR1 SGHTA, CDR2 FQGNSA. The CDR3 is CASSWGSQNIQYF. The CDR3 nucleotides read TGTGCCAGCAGTTGGGGGTCTCAAAACATTCAGTACTTC.

This clonotype came up a few times. The chain employs TRBV20-1 and TRBJ2-7; no clear D gene. The CDR3 totals 15 residues. Trimming pared 0 bases from V and 0 bases from J, leaving 12 bases between. The germline CDR1 and CDR2 sequences are DFQATT and SNEGSKA (reference sequence). The CDR3 protein is CSARDEQGDSYEQYF. CDR3 sequence (DNA): TGCAGTGCTAGAGATGAACAAGGTGACTCCTACGAGCAGTACTTC.

This clonotype was counted once. The chain carries TRBV18 and TRBJ1-2; 11 bases agree with TRBD1. The trim removed 1 base at V and 3 bases at J, leaving 4 bases unmatched. In germline, CDR1 is KGHSH, CDR2 LQKENI. The CDR3 totals 16 residues. The CDR3 DNA sequence: TGTGCCAGCTCACCACGGACAGGGGGCGAGGACTATGGCTACACCTTC. The encoded protein is CASSPRTGGEDYGYTF.

J is TRBJ2-1 and V is TRBV20-1, with TRBD2 identical over 8 bases. CDR3 length: 13 residues. The ends lost 5 bases at V and 6 bases at J; junction bases unmatched: 6. Germline CDR1 and CDR2: DFQATT and SNEGSKA (reference sequence). CDR3 region: CSAESGGRNEQFF. Here the CDR3 DNA reads TGCAGTGCTGAATCGGGGGGGCGCAATGAGCAGTTCTTC.

The rearrangement joins TRBV25-1 to TRBJ1-6; no firm D call. The CDR3 is 14 residues long. Trimming cost V 6 bases and J 5 bases, with 11 bases left between them. The V gene's germline CDR1 is MGHDK and CDR2 SYGVNS. Written as DNA, the CDR3 is TGTGCCAGCAGCGGACGGACCAATAATTCACCCCTCCACTTT. This translates into CASSGRTNNSPLHF. Drawing the rest from reference TRBV25-1 and TRBJ1-6, the complete variable domain is EADIYQTPRYLVIGTGKKITLECSQTMGHDKMYWYQQDPGMELHLIHYSYGVNSTEKGDLSSESTVSRIRTEHFPLTLESARPSHTSQYLCASSGRTNNSPLHFGNGTRLTVT.

The chain couples TRBV19 to TRBJ2-2, with no clear D. Germline values: CDR1 LNHDA, CDR2 SQIVND (reference sequence). This CDR3 contains 14 residues. The V end lost 8 bases, the J end lost 4 bases, and 14 bases lay between the germline ends. CDR3: CASHRTEFTGELFF. CDR3 sequence (DNA): TGTGCCAGTCATAGAACAGAGTTCACCGGGGAGCTGTTTTTT.

The sample holds a few counts of this clonotype. The chain uses TRBV5-4 and TRBJ2-3; D not certain. Per the germline V gene, CDR1 is SGHNT and CDR2 is YYREEE (reference sequence). The CDR3 is 12 amino acids. V shed 0 bases and J shed 6 bases, with 5 bases lying between them. CDR3 in amino acids: CASSLGVDTQYF. The DNA of the CDR3 is TGTGCCAGCAGCTTGGGGGTGGATACGCAGTATTTT.

The V call is TRBV6-1, the J call TRBJ1-4, with D uncertain. CDR1 is MNHNS, CDR2 SASEGT, per germline. Trimming cost V 8 bases and J 4 bases, with 14 bases left between them. The CDR3 is 14 residues long. The CDR3 spells CASSYSASNEKLFF. In nucleotides, the CDR3 is TGTGCCAGCTCCTACAGCGCAAGTAATGAAAAACTGTTTTTT.

The DNA for the CDR3 is TGCAGTGCTAGGGCTCCTGGACAGGGGGCAAGGTACGAGCAGTACTTC. Translating it yields CSARAPGQGARYEQYF. The chain combines TRBV20-1 with TRBJ2-7; TRBD1 matches 11 bases. This CDR3 is built from 16 residues. Germline V CDR1 and CDR2: DFQATT, SNEGSKA (reference sequence). The V segment lost 3 bases and the J segment 4 bases; nucleotides outside the gene matches: 11.

The V call is TRBV11-2, the J call TRBJ1-1; D not resolved. CDR3 length equals 14 residues. V was cut by 4 bases and J by 4 bases, with 13 bases left in between. The germline V gene has CDR1 SGHAT and CDR2 FQNNGV. The CDR3 bases are TGTGCCAGCAGCTCGCCCGCGAAGGGCACTGAAGCTTTCTTT. It specifies CASSSPAKGTEAFF.

This clonotype was observed a handful of times. The chain links TRBV7-7 to TRBJ2-3; the match to TRBD2 covers 8 bases. The junction had 5 bases not matched to a gene; V was cut back by 9 bases and J by 3 bases. The V gene's germline CDR1 is SSHAT and CDR2 FNYEAQ (reference sequence). CDR3 length: 13 residues. The CDR3 DNA reads as TGTGCCAGTAGCGGGACGGTTACAGATACGCAGTATTTT. Translation gives CASSGTVTDTQYF.

The chain links TRBV18 to TRBJ1-1, with 7 bases aligning to TRBD1. The length of the CDR3 is 14 residues. V lost 3 bases and J lost 4; bases outside the gene matches: 5. In germline, CDR1 is KGHSH, CDR2 LQKENI. Here the CDR3 reads CASSPRGPGTEAFF. The CDR3 DNA reads as TGTGCCAGCTCACCGAGGGGGCCGGGCACTGAAGCTTTCTTT.

CDR3 DNA sequence: TGTGCCAGCAGTCCACGGACTAGCAACTCCTACAATGAGCAGTTCTTC. Protein: CASSPRTSNSYNEQFF. This rearrangement joins TRBV6-1 to TRBJ2-1, with 8 bases fitting TRBD2. Germline lookup yields CDR1 MNHNS and CDR2 SASEGT. V dropped 5 bases and J dropped 0; count of bases not matched to a gene: 6. The CDR3 is made up of 16 amino acids.

The gene calls are TRBV6-1 and TRBJ2-5; D possibly uses TRBD1 or TRBD2 (5 bases each). The length of the CDR3 is 14 residues. The germline gives CDR1 MNHNS, CDR2 SASEGT. The V end lost 6 bases, the J end lost 2 bases, and 13 bases lay between the germline ends. CDR3 protein: CASRAGAVQETQYF. The CDR3 DNA is TGTGCCAGCAGGGCCGGGGCAGTGCAAGAGACCCAGTACTTC.

This clonotype was seen only once. The CDR3 coding sequence is TGCAGTGCTCCCTCCGTTGGGGGAGAGACCCAGTACTTC. Translation gives CSAPSVGGETQYF. The V gene is TRBV20-1, the J gene TRBJ2-5; D might be TRBD1 or TRBD2, each matching 5 bases. Germline V CDR1 and CDR2: DFQATT, SNEGSKA (reference sequence). This CDR3 is built from 13 residues. V was pared by 5 bases and J by 4 bases, with 14 bases between.

This clonotype was detected a few times. The CDR3 sequence: CSANIRQGSYNEQFF. The DNA of the CDR3 is TGCAGTGCTAACATTCGACAGGGGAGCTACAATGAGCAGTTCTTC. The chain links TRBV20-1 to TRBJ2-1, with 8 bases fitting TRBD1. J gave up 3 bases and V 4 bases, and 8 bases lay outside the gene matches. This CDR3 has 15 residues. Germline lookup yields CDR1 DFQATT and CDR2 SNEGSKA (reference sequence).